The rows below give T cell receptor beta chains drawn from one sample of a study of shared clonotypes between healthy human individuals. Assay: immunoSEQ multiplex PCR; the TCRdb copy retains only in-frame clones and omits some. The profile shows about 2.1 million clones, just over 90% of them singletons. Sequencing input: naive CD8+ T cells from PBMCs. The receptors were gathered from a man younger than 35 in good health. Some clones in this sample may be carry-over from other donors' samples. Both conserved end residues are part of each CDR3. The D gene is left open where the match is weak. Clone size is given for some rows only: seen once, a few or many times, or a class if the clone is expanded.

>TRBJ1-1|-|TRBV6-5|-
TGTGCCAGCAGTCTATTCCGGGCCAGCGAAGCTTTCTTT
CASSLFRASEAFF
>TRBJ1-5|-|TRBV7-2|-
TGTGCCAGCAGCGTCCGGGACCAGAATCAGCCCCAGCATTTT
CASSVRDQNQPQHF
>TRBJ2-7|TRBD1|TRBV11-1|-
TGTGCCAGCAGCCTTCTGTTCTTACGGGGACAGCAGTACGAGCAGTACTTC
CASSLLFLRGQQYEQYF
>TRBJ2-3|-|TRBV28|-
TGTGCCAGCAGTTTATTTATCGCGGCGGTAAGCACAGATACGCAGTATTTT
CASSLFIAAVSTDTQYF
>TRBJ1-2|-|TRBV7-9|once
TGTGCCAGCAGCTTAGTGGGGGGAAGCCCCGATGGCTACACCTTC
CASSLVGGSPDGYTF
>TRBJ2-7|-|TRBV21-1|-
TGTGCCAGCAGCAACCGGACATCCTACGAGCAGTACTTC
CASSNRTSYEQYF
>TRBJ1-4|-|TRBV19|-
TGTGCCTCCACCGGCAGGGGACTTGGTGAAAAACTGTTTTTT
CASTGRGLGEKLFF
>TRBJ2-7|-|TRBV29-1|once
TGCAGCGCCATATCCGACAGGCAGTACTTC
CSAISDRQYF
>TRBJ1-1|-|TRBV27|-
TGTGCCAGCAGTCAGGACGGCGTAATGAACACTGAAGCTTTCTTT
CASSQDGVMNTEAFF
>TRBJ1-2|-|TRBV7-9|-
TGTGCCAGCAGCGAGAGACGGGGGAACAACTATGGCTACACCTTC
CASSERRGNNYGYTF
>TRBJ1-1|-|TRBV7-2|-
TGTGCCAGCACCCTATCGTTGAACACTGAAGCTTTCTTT
CASTLSLNTEAFF
>TRBJ2-3|-|TRBV9|-
TGTGCCAGCAGGGAAGGTGTCTTCACAGATACGCAGTATTTT
CASREGVFTDTQYF
>TRBJ2-1|-|TRBV4-3|-
TGCGCCAGCAGCCAAGGACAGGCGACCGATGAGCAGTTCTTC
CASSQGQATDEQFF
>TRBJ1-1|-|TRBV6-5|-
TGTGCCAGCAGTTACTCGAGAGGGCAGGAAGCTTTCTTT
CASSYSRGQEAFF
>TRBJ1-2|-|TRBV28|-
TGTGCCAGCAGTTTTATCAGGGACCCCTATGGCTACACCTTC
CASSFIRDPYGYTF
>TRBJ2-2|TRBD1|TRBV25-1|-
TGTGCCAGCAGTGACCTGGGACAGGGGGCTATCGGGGAGCTGTTTTTT
CASSDLGQGAIGELFF
>TRBJ1-1|-|TRBV5-3|-
TGTGCCAGAAGCTTGGAGGGCTCCGGAGCTTTCTTT
CARSLEGSGAFF
>TRBJ2-3|-|TRBV7-9|-
TGTGCCAGCAGCCCTGTGGAGACAGTGAGCACAGATACGCAGTATTTT
CASSPVETVSTDTQYF
>TRBJ1-1|TRBD1|TRBV12-5|-
TGTGCTAGTGGTTTGGTTCCTCCCACCGGGACAGTGAACACTGAAGCTTTCTTT
CASGLVPPTGTVNTEAFF
>TRBJ2-7|TRBD1|TRBV7-9|once
TGTGCCAGCAGCTCCGGGACAGGGACATACGAGCAGTACTTC
CASSSGTGTYEQYF
>TRBJ2-7|-|TRBV5-6|-
TGTGCCAGCAGCTTTGGACGGCTCTACGAGCAGTACTTC
CASSFGRLYEQYF
>TRBJ2-7|TRBD2|TRBV4-1|-
TGCGCCAGCAGCCAAGGCCGCCGGATGATTGGGCGGGAGACCCTCGAGCAGTACTTC
CASSQGRRMIGRETLEQYF
>TRBJ2-7|TRBD1|TRBV7-2|once
TGTGCCAGCAGCTCGACAGGGGGGCCACTGGACGAGCAGTACTTC
CASSSTGGPLDEQYF
>TRBJ2-7|TRBD2|TRBV13|-
TGTGCCAGCAGCCCCCTTGGCGGGAGTTTGTACGAGCAGTACTTC
CASSPLGGSLYEQYF
>TRBJ1-4|-|TRBV15|-
TGTGCCACCAGCGGGAGGGGACCCGCAGGGCCTCCTTTCGGGGAACTGTTTTTT
CATSGRGPAGPPFGELFF
>TRBJ2-3|TRBD1|TRBV6-6|-
TGTGCCAGCACCAGTCGGACAGGTATCACAGATACGCAGTATTTT
CASTSRTGITDTQYF